This TCR beta chain was sequenced in a study of CD8+ T cells in alopecia areata listed by TCRdb under 2018. Study-wide context: The treated patients took part in an open-label pilot trial in which moderate-to-severe alopecia areata was treated with oral tofacitinib at 5 to 10 mg twice daily. Human TCRbeta sequencing covered scalp tissue and sorted CD4+ and CD8+ peripheral blood T cells from patchy and totalis/universalis alopecia areata patients and healthy controls. Tofacitinib was given for 6 to 18 months, followed by 6 months of follow-up off drug to assess delayed response and recurrence. Amplification of TCRbeta CDR3 regions was done by immunoSEQ multiplex PCR using 35 Vbeta forward primers and 13 Jbeta reverse primers. To study T cell clonal expansion in alopecia areata, the researchers applied high-throughput TCRbeta sequencing to both the C3H/HeJ mouse model and human patients. RNA was obtained with the PAXgene miRNA kit for fixed scalp, the miRNeasy kit for PBMCs, and the RNeasy kit for mouse skin. Biopsies were taken from tofacitinib-treated patients at baseline and at 4 and 24 weeks of treatment, and a later scalp biopsy was taken in several of the tofacitinib-treated patients. Scalp clonality was compared among normal scalp (n=4), patchy alopecia areata scalp (n=8), and alopecia totalis/universalis scalp (n=8). Summary of the overall study and its limitations: Higher clonality and more expanded CD8+ clones were observed in lesional scalp than in normal scalp, particularly in alopecia totalis/universalis, a finding suggestive of antigenic drive. Unlike mouse skin, which is dominated by gammadelta T cells, normal human skin has resident alphabeta T cells that are also sequenced, and this complicates analysis of the scalp TCR repertoire. TCR sequences shared between patients were less clear than in mice, possibly partly because of HLA diversity in the patient population.

A remark on this clone: The target of this receptor is not known. It has no much larger one-base neighbor in the sample; base qualities were not kept.

The time point tag for this specimen amounts to: baseline before oral tofacitinib. Peripheral blood and lesional scalp punch biopsies were obtained from patients with alopecia areata. PBMCs were separated by density centrifugation and stained for CD3, CD4 and CD8, after which CD4+ and CD8+ T cells were sorted on a FACSAria. Receptor amplification or capture employed the immunoSEQ multiplex PCR assay. RNA was extracted from all samples and reverse transcribed into cDNA as template for TCR sequencing. First-strand cDNA was synthesized using SuperScript III with a 2:1 mix of oligo-dT and random hexamers. A synthetic immune receptor repertoire was used to gauge amplification bias, and whatever bias remained was removed computationally. Per the source publication's procedure: Raw reads were preprocessed for error removal, and CDR3 was defined according to IMGT conventions as running from the conserved cysteine to phenylalanine. To get clonality, Shannon entropy was normalized by log2 of the number of productive unique TCRs and the result was subtracted from 1. Scalp TCRbeta sequences were cross-referenced with sorted blood CD4 and CD8 repertoires so that the CD4 or CD8 identity of scalp clones could be inferred. TCRdb provides this immuneACCESS table in a form limited to in-frame rearrangements. Some clones are lacking; in checked studies, under half of them reflect an unresolved V gene, and why the rest are absent is not known. V, J and clone size are those of that table, while D and trimming were read from the DNA. The table for this sample lists 140,000 to 150,000 clones; about 87% of them were counted only once. The ten largest make up around 16% of the sample.

Reading from cysteine to phenylalanine, the CDR3 counts 17 amino acids. Only the CDR3 region is kept as DNA, spanning 51 bases read in frame from base 1. From V the trimming removes 4 bases and from J it removes 4 bases, while the gene matches leave 11 bases of the junction unaccounted for. The germline V gene (reference sequence) provides CDR1 MNHEY and CDR2 SMNVEV. The receptor comes from a human donor with alopecia areata. The rearrangement joined TRBV27 to TRBJ2-1; 9 junctional bases match TRBD2. Sequenced here: CD8+ T cells sorted from blood, sampled at week 0. At the DNA level, the sequence is TGTGCCAGCAGTTCCCATTCTACGGGACTAGCTTACAATGAGCAGTTCTTC. Its protein product is CASSSHSTGLAYNEQFF.